The next 23 T cell receptor beta chains were all read from a single sample in a study of cytomegalovirus exposure and HLA in healthy donors. This PCR relied on a set of 60 Vbeta primers and 13 Jbeta primers. Sequencing was performed with immunoSEQ multiplex PCR; in TCRdb, only in-frame clones are kept and a portion is missing. This sample has around 130,000 clones; roughly 70% occur once, and the top ten carry 6.6%. Source material: PBMCs. These receptors were collected from a man aged 35-49 years in good health and CMV-seropositive.

V usage is TRBV18 and J usage is TRBJ2-3; D is possibly TRBD1 (5 bases). This CDR3 has 14 amino acids. V shed 6 bases and J shed 3 bases, with 13 bases lying between them. Germline assignment: CDR1 KGHSH and CDR2 LQKENI. The CDR3 DNA is TGTGCCAGCTCCCGGTCCAGGGCTACAGATACGCAGTATTTT. This translates into CASSRSRATDTQYF.

The V gene is TRBV6-5, the J gene TRBJ2-7; D is possibly TRBD2 (5 bases). Per germline, CDR1 MNHEY and CDR2 SVGAGI. This CDR3 spans 14 amino acids. Deletions cut 7 bases from V and 0 bases from J, with 13 bases between. The CDR3 sequence: CASIKDGVSYEQYF. DNA of the CDR3: TGTGCCAGCATCAAGGACGGGGTCTCCTACGAGCAGTACTTC.

The genes are TRBV5-1 and TRBJ1-4, with D hard to call. The germline V and J ends were trimmed by 4 bases and 0 bases, with 10 bases remaining between them. Germline V CDR1 and CDR2: SGHRS, YFSETQ. The CDR3 spans 15 residues. The CDR3 nucleotides read TGCGCCAGCAGCGGCGGCGGGTCAACTAATGAAAAACTGTTTTTT. It encodes CASSGGGSTNEKLFF.

The chain couples TRBV11-2 to TRBJ2-1, with D perhaps TRBD1 (5 bases). Trimming removed 3 bases at V and 0 bases at J, with 6 bases between. The CDR3 is made up of 14 amino acids. The germline V gene has CDR1 SGHAT and CDR2 FQNNGV. The CDR3 coding sequence is TGTGCCAGCAGCTTCAGGGTCTCCTACAATGAGCAGTTCTTC. Translated, it gives CASSFRVSYNEQFF.

This clone was seen a handful of times. The chain has TRBV6-1 and TRBJ1-1; a weak D match, TRBD1 (5 bases). V lost 8 bases and J lost 1, with 14 bases in between. The CDR3 totals 14 residues. In germline, CDR1 is MNHNS, CDR2 SASEGT. CDR3 sequence: CASSRVGGNTEAFF. In nucleotides, the CDR3 is TGTGCCAGCTCCCGAGTGGGGGGGAACACTGAAGCTTTCTTT.

V is TRBV14 and J is TRBJ2-7; D not resolved. CDR1 and CDR2 from the germline V gene are SGHDN and FVKESK. V was trimmed by 1 base and J by 7 bases, leaving 11 bases between them. The CDR3 is made up of 13 amino acids. The CDR3 is CASSQVRGGEQYF. The CDR3 nucleotides read TGTGCCAGCAGCCAAGTCCGAGGTGGAGAGCAGTACTTC.

V is TRBV5-6 and J is TRBJ2-3; D is undetermined. Germline CDR1 and CDR2: SGHDT and YYEEEE. The CDR3 totals 15 residues. V was trimmed by 0 bases and J by 0 bases, leaving 8 bases between them. This CDR3 is CASSLEQISTDTQYF. DNA of the CDR3: TGTGCCAGCAGCTTGGAACAGATCAGCACAGATACGCAGTATTTT.

The chain couples TRBV6-1 to TRBJ2-3; D perhaps matches TRBD2 (6 bases). The CDR3 runs 14 residues. Germline CDR1 reads MNHNS; CDR2 reads SASEGT. Trimming shortened V by 6 bases and J by 2 bases, and 12 bases separated the two germline ends. CDR3 in DNA: TGTGCCAGCAGCTTAGCGGAGCTCACAGATACGCAGTATTTT. Encoded protein: CASSLAELTDTQYF.

The chain recombines TRBV6-1 with TRBJ1-1; perhaps TRBD1 as D (6 bases). The V gene lost 5 bases and the J gene lost 8 bases, with 15 bases spanning the gap. This CDR3 is built from 13 residues. Germline values: CDR1 MNHNS, CDR2 SASEGT. CDR3: CASSFNRDGEAFF. CDR3 nucleotides: TGTGCCAGCAGTTTCAACAGGGACGGGGAAGCTTTCTTT.

CDR3 sequence (DNA): TGTGCCAGCAGTTTAACAGGGGACACCGGGGAGCTGTTTTTT. This sequence encodes CASSLTGDTGELFF. The chain links TRBV27 to TRBJ2-2; 7 nucleotides match TRBD1. CDR1 MNHEY and CDR2 SMNVEV come from the germline V gene (reference sequence). The CDR3 length is 14 residues. The V segment lost 2 bases and the J segment 3 bases; nucleotides outside the gene matches: 0.

This clone was seen a single time. The J gene is TRBJ2-1, the V gene TRBV5-6, with 7 bases lining up with TRBD2. The length of the CDR3 is 15 residues. Germline loops: CDR1 SGHDT, CDR2 YYEEEE. V was pared by 2 bases and J by 3 bases, with 5 bases of the junction left unmatched. In nucleotides, the CDR3 is TGTGCCAGCAGCTTTGCGGGAGCCTTCTACAATGAGCAGTTCTTC. Its protein product is CASSFAGAFYNEQFF.

This sequence joins TRBV9 and TRBJ2-7; 8 bases are a match to TRBD2. The CDR3 runs to 14 residues. Germline CDR1 is SGDLS and CDR2 is YYNGEE. V was pared by 2 bases and J by 2 bases, with 3 bases of the junction left unmatched. CDR3 amino acids: CASSVSGGTYEQYF. In DNA, the CDR3 is TGTGCCAGCAGCGTCAGCGGGGGAACCTACGAGCAGTACTTC.

About this clone: A junction boundary mismatches the germline segment, possibly from a read error. V usage is TRBV11-3 and J usage is TRBJ1-2, with D perhaps TRBD1 (6 bases). Germline V CDR1 and CDR2: SGHNT, YENEEA. The CDR3 runs 17 residues. The DNA for the CDR3 is TGTGCCAGCAGCTTAGGCCCCCCCCTTTCAGGGGCCGGTACAATTTCTTTC. Residues: CASSLGPPLSGAGTISF.

In this sample, this clone turned up once. This sequence joins TRBV28 and TRBJ2-2; 7 bases match TRBD2. This CDR3 region has 15 residues. Germline CDR1 and CDR2: MDHEN and SYDVKM. Losses at the gene ends were 8 bases for V and 4 bases for J; bases not matched to a gene: 10. The chain's CDR3 is CASLSGGRGTGELFF. The CDR3 nucleotides are TGTGCCAGCTTATCTGGCGGGAGAGGCACCGGGGAGCTGTTTTTT. The full variable domain, with the rest looked up from reference TRBV28 and TRBJ2-2, is DVKVTQSSRYLVKRTGEKVFLECVQDMDHENMFWYRQDPGLGLRLIYFSYDVKMKEKGDIPEGYSVSREKKERFSLILESASTNQTSMYLCASLSGGRGTGELFFGEGSRLTVL.

V gene TRBV6-1 combines with J gene TRBJ1-5; tentative D call: TRBD1 (5 bases). Germline V lookup: CDR1 MNHNS, CDR2 SASEGT. The CDR3 spans 14 residues. Trimming left V 4 bases short and J 1 base short, with 8 bases between. The CDR3 loop reads CASSVGGSNQPQHF. Written as DNA, the CDR3 is TGTGCCAGCAGTGTGGGGGGAAGCAATCAGCCCCAGCATTTT.

This sequence joins TRBV11-3 and TRBJ2-2, with D tentatively TRBD1 (6 bases). The CDR3 consists of 15 residues. Germline V lookup: CDR1 SGHNT, CDR2 YENEEA. Between the trimmed V and J ends, which lost 5 bases and 3 bases, there was a span of 13 bases. CDR3 amino acids: CASSAQSGDTGELFF. CDR3 sequence (DNA): TGTGCCAGCAGCGCACAGTCAGGGGACACCGGGGAGCTGTTTTTT.

The table lists this clone with a count of one. The chain has TRBV5-1 and TRBJ2-2; 8 bases line up with TRBD1. This CDR3 has 18 amino acids. V was pared by 3 bases and J by 0 bases, with 10 bases of the junction left unmatched. Germline values: CDR1 SGHRS, CDR2 YFSETQ. The CDR3 nucleotides are TGCGCCAGCAGCTGGAGGGGACAGGTCCCCGCGAACACCGGGGAGCTGTTTTTT. It is translated as CASSWRGQVPANTGELFF.

This clone occurred a few times. This chain uses TRBV28 with TRBJ2-5; 11 nucleotides align to TRBD2. Losses at the gene ends were 5 bases for V and 5 bases for J; bases not matched to a gene: 4. CDR3 length: 14 amino acids. The germline V gene has CDR1 MDHEN and CDR2 SYDVKM. Written as DNA, the CDR3 is TGTGCCAGCAGTCTAGCGGGAGGAGGGGAGACCCAGTACTTC. Its translation: CASSLAGGGETQYF.

This chain joins TRBV18 and TRBJ2-5; no reliable D call. This CDR3 comprises 15 residues. Trimming cost V 0 bases and J 5 bases, with 13 bases left between them. Germline V gives CDR1 KGHSH, CDR2 LQKENI. The CDR3: CASSPPSQAPETQYF. Written as DNA, the CDR3 is TGTGCCAGCTCACCACCAAGTCAGGCCCCCGAGACCCAGTACTTC.

V usage is TRBV11-1 and J usage is TRBJ2-1, with 7 bases that match TRBD2. Germline-derived CDR1 and CDR2 are SGHAT and FQDESV (reference sequence). The V gene end was trimmed by 4 bases and the J gene end by 1 base; junction bases not matched to a gene: 4. The CDR3 consists of 15 residues. CDR3 DNA sequence: TGTGCCAGCAGCTCGGGGGGTGGTTCCTACAATGAGCAGTTCTTC. Residues: CASSSGGGSYNEQFF.

The genes are TRBV4-1 and TRBJ2-1; 12 bases are a match to TRBD2. Per germline, CDR1 MGHRA and CDR2 YSYEKL. V was clipped by 1 base and J by 3 bases; unmatched bases: 1. The CDR3 is made up of 16 amino acids. The CDR3 here is CASSQGLAGDYNEQFF. CDR3 nucleotide sequence: TGCGCCAGCAGCCAAGGACTAGCGGGAGACTACAATGAGCAGTTCTTC.

The chain couples TRBV19 to TRBJ1-1; D might be TRBD1 (5 bases). The length of the CDR3 is 16 residues. Deletions cut 5 bases from V and 5 bases from J, with 21 bases between. CDR1 LNHDA and CDR2 SQIVND come from the germline V gene (reference sequence). CDR3 sequence reads: CASSPRLPGKTTEAFF. The CDR3 DNA reads TGTGCCAGTAGTCCCCGTCTCCCAGGGAAGACGACTGAAGCTTTCTTT. The complete variable domain, with remaining parts taken from reference TRBV19 and TRBJ1-1, reads DGGITQSPKYLFRKEGQNVTLSCEQNLNHDAMYWYRQDPGQGLRLIYYSQIVNDFQKGDIAEGYSVSREKKESFPLTVTSAQKNPTAFYLCASSPRLPGKTTEAFFGQGTRLTVV.

Regarding this clone: Other nucleotide sequences from this sample produce the same CDR3. This sequence joins TRBV27 and TRBJ2-2; D ambiguous. This CDR3 is built from 11 residues. Germline V lookup: CDR1 MNHEY, CDR2 SMNVEV (reference sequence). Trimming shortened V by 4 bases and J by 5 bases, and 2 bases separated the two germline ends. The DNA of the CDR3 is TGTGCCAGCAGTTCGACCGGGGAGCTGTTTTTT. This gives the protein CASSSTGELFF.